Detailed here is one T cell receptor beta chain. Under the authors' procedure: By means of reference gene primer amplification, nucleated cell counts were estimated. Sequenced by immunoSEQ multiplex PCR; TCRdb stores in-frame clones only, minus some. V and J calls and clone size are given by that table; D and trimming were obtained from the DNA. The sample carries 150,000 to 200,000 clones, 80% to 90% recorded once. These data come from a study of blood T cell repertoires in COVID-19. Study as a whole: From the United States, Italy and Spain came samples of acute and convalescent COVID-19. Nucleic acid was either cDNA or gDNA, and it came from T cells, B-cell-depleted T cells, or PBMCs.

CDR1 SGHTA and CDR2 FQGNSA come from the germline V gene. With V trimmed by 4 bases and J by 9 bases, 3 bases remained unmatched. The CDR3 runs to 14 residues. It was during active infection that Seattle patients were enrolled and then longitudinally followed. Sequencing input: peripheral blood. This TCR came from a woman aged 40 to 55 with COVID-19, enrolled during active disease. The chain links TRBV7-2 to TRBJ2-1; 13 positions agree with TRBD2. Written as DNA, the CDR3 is TGTGCCAGCAGCTCCGGGACTAGCGGGGTTGAGCAGTTCTTC. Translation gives CASSSGTSGVEQFF.